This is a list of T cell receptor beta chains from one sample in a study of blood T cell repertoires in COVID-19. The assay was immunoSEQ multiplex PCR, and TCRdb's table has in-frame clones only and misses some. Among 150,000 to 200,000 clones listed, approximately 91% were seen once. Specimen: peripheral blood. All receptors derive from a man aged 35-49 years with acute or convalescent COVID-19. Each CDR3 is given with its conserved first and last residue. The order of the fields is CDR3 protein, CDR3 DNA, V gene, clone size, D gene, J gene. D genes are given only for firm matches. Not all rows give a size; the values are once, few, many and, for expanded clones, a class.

CDR3 protein: CANKQTGDTGELFF
CDR3 DNA: TGTGCCAACAAACAGACAGGGGACACCGGGGAGCTGTTTTTT
V gene: TRBV18
clone size: -
D gene: TRBD1
J gene: TRBJ2-2

CDR3 protein: CASSPRQGHLNTEAFF
CDR3 DNA: TGTGCCAGCAGCCCTAGACAGGGGCACTTGAACACTGAAGCTTTCTTT
V gene: TRBV7-2
clone size: -
D gene: TRBD1
J gene: TRBJ1-1

CDR3 protein: CAWKVGGGNTIYF
CDR3 DNA: TGTGCCTGGAAGGTGGGGGGTGGAAACACCATATATTTT
V gene: TRBV30
clone size: -
D gene: -
J gene: TRBJ1-3

CDR3 protein: CASSEDSNSNQPQHF
CDR3 DNA: TGTGCCAGCAGTGAGGACAGCAATAGCAATCAGCCCCAGCATTTT
V gene: TRBV6-1
clone size: -
D gene: -
J gene: TRBJ1-5

CDR3 protein: CASSQTPGQTILEQYF
CDR3 DNA: TGCGCCAGCAGCCAAACCCCGGGACAGACAATCCTCGAGCAGTACTTC
V gene: TRBV4-1
clone size: once
D gene: TRBD1
J gene: TRBJ2-7

CDR3 protein: CASRSSGTLNEKLFF
CDR3 DNA: TGTGCCAGCAGATCATCCGGGACACTCAATGAAAAACTGTTTTTT
V gene: TRBV7-9
clone size: -
D gene: -
J gene: TRBJ1-4

CDR3 protein: CASSYKAGGSGNTIYF
CDR3 DNA: TGTGCCAGCAGTTACAAGGCGGGTGGTTCTGGAAACACCATATATTTT
V gene: TRBV6-2/TRBV6-3
clone size: -
D gene: -
J gene: TRBJ1-3

CDR3 protein: CASTGQSRTGELFF
CDR3 DNA: TGTGCCAGCACGGGACAATCGAGGACCGGGGAGCTGTTTTTT
V gene: TRBV27
clone size: -
D gene: -
J gene: TRBJ2-2

CDR3 protein: CASSSPGGTDTQYF
CDR3 DNA: TGTGCCAGCAGCTCCCCAGGGGGCACAGATACGCAGTATTTT
V gene: TRBV6-2/TRBV6-3
clone size: -
D gene: -
J gene: TRBJ2-3

CDR3 protein: CASLSGVPNTEAFF
CDR3 DNA: TGTGCGAGTCTCTCAGGGGTTCCAAACACTGAAGCTTTCTTT
V gene: TRBV28
clone size: once
D gene: -
J gene: TRBJ1-1

CDR3 protein: CAISEGQDLWYNEQFF
CDR3 DNA: TGTGCCATCAGTGAAGGACAGGACCTTTGGTACAATGAGCAGTTCTTC
V gene: TRBV10-3
clone size: -
D gene: TRBD1
J gene: TRBJ2-1

CDR3 protein: CASSLRSRVAGELFF
CDR3 DNA: TGTGCCAGCAGCTTGAGGTCCAGGGTAGCCGGGGAGCTGTTTTTT
V gene: TRBV5-4
clone size: few
D gene: -
J gene: TRBJ2-2

CDR3 protein: CASRYTGYPEAFF
CDR3 DNA: TGCGCCAGCAGGTATACAGGTTATCCTGAAGCTTTCTTT
V gene: TRBV10-2
clone size: -
D gene: -
J gene: TRBJ1-1